What follows are 22 T cell receptor beta chains derived from one specimen sequenced in a study of radiation and T cells in renal cell carcinoma. Time point noted: blood 4 weeks post-SBRT, at nephrectomy. Treatment of the sample: 15 Gy SBRT to primary tumor, nephrectomy 4 weeks later. Only in-frame clones appear in the TCRdb table, and some are missing; sequencing was by immunoSEQ multiplex PCR. The data contain around 100,000 clones, roughly 88% of them singletons. Sequencing was performed on blood, taken from a patient whose treatment included radiotherapy and nephrectomy. The receptor set was obtained from a man aged 55 to 70 with renal cell carcinoma.

The rearrangement joins TRBV29-1 to TRBJ2-6; D is ambiguous. In germline, CDR1 is SQVTM, CDR2 ANQGSEA. The V and J ends lost 6 bases and 2 bases respectively, with 5 bases between them. This CDR3 is built from 12 residues. The CDR3 region has the DNA TGCAGCGTATCCCCTGGGGCCAACGTCCTGACTTTC. Residues: CSVSPGANVLTF.

V usage is TRBV7-2 and J usage is TRBJ2-7; a possible D gene is TRBD2 (6 bases). CDR3 size: 14 residues. V was trimmed by 4 bases and J by 4 bases, leaving 14 bases between them. Per the germline V gene, CDR1 is SGHTA and CDR2 is FQGNSA. CDR3 in DNA: TGTGCCAGCAGCTCTAGAGTGGGGAGGTACGAGCAGTACTTC. This encodes CASSSRVGRYEQYF.

The V call is TRBV19, the J call TRBJ2-6; D gene ambiguous. The CDR3 is 16 residues long. Deletions cut 3 bases from V and 0 bases from J, with 9 bases between. Looked up from germline, CDR1 is LNHDA and CDR2 is SQIVND (reference sequence). The CDR3 DNA reads as TGTGCCAGTAGTATGTGGGTCACCTCTGGGGCCAACGTCCTGACTTTC. Amino acid sequence: CASSMWVTSGANVLTF. Full variable domain (remainder filled in from reference TRBV19 and TRBJ2-6): DGGITQSPKYLFRKEGQNVTLSCEQNLNHDAMYWYRQDPGQGLRLIYYSQIVNDFQKGDIAEGYSVSREKKESFPLTVTSAQKNPTAFYLCASSMWVTSGANVLTFGAGSRLTVL.

The count of this clone is one. The chain combines TRBV4-1 with TRBJ2-2; D call uncertain. V shed 1 base and J shed 4 bases, with 22 bases lying between them. The CDR3 extends over 19 amino acids. The V gene's germline CDR1 is MGHRA and CDR2 YSYEKL. The CDR3, as DNA: TGCGCCAGCAGCCAAGGGCCCACAATGAAACAATCATTCACCGGGGAGCTGTTTTTT. Protein product: CASSQGPTMKQSFTGELFF.

As DNA, the CDR3 is TGTGCCAGCAGCTTCTCACCGGGACAGGAAGCTTTCTTT. This sequence encodes CASSFSPGQEAFF. The chain uses TRBV5-4 and TRBJ1-1; 7 bases fit TRBD1. The CDR3 is 13 residues long. In germline, CDR1 is SGHNT, CDR2 YYREEE (reference sequence). The trim removed 2 bases at V and 8 bases at J, leaving 6 bases unmatched. Full variable domain (remainder filled in from reference TRBV5-4 and TRBJ1-1): ETGVTQSPTHLIKTRGQQVTLRCSSQSGHNTVSWYQQALGQGPQFIFQYYREEENGRGNFPPRFSGLQFPNYSSELNVNALELDDSALYLCASSFSPGQEAFFGQGTRLTVV.

This chain links TRBV23-1 with TRBJ2-6, with D unresolved. TRBV23-1 is placed among ORFs of uncertain function. The CDR3 spans 13 residues. The ends were cut back, 11 bases at V and 0 bases at J, with 8 bases in the middle. CDR3 in DNA: TGCGCCCTTAGTAGCTCTGGGGCCAACGTCCTGACTTTC. The encoded protein is CALSSSGANVLTF.

This clone was observed a few times. This sequence joins TRBV6-5 and TRBJ2-2; 9 nucleotides align to TRBD2. J was trimmed by 3 bases and V by 10 bases; bases with no gene match: 6. There are 14 residues in the CDR3. The germline V gene encodes CDR1 MNHEY and CDR2 SVGAGI. Here the CDR3 DNA reads TGTGCCATCAGACTAGCGGCGTACACCGGGGAGCTGTTTTTT. This gives the protein CAIRLAAYTGELFF.

V gene TRBV9 combines with J gene TRBJ2-1; no clear D. Trimming cost V 1 base and J 7 bases, with 3 bases left between them. From germline, CDR1 is SGDLS and CDR2 YYNGEE. This CDR3 spans 11 amino acids. The CDR3 reads CASSVMNEQFF. DNA of the CDR3: TGTGCCAGCAGCGTAATGAATGAGCAGTTCTTC. Full variable domain (remainder filled in from reference TRBV9 and TRBJ2-1): DSGVTQTPKHLITATGQRVTLRCSPRSGDLSVYWYQQSLDQGLQFLIQYYNGEERAKGNILERFSAQQFPDLHSELNLSSLELGDSALYFCASSVMNEQFFGPGTRLTVL.

A remark on this clone: Distinct nucleotide sequences in the sample also encode this CDR3. The rearrangement uses TRBV27 and TRBJ1-2, with D possibly TRBD1 on 5 matching bases. V was pared by 3 bases and J by 2 bases, with 10 bases between. The CDR3 has 14 residues. Germline assignment: CDR1 MNHEY and CDR2 SMNVEV (reference sequence). The CDR3, as DNA: TGTGCCAGCAGTTTCGGGGGTTCGAACTATGGCTACACCTTC. Its translation is CASSFGGSNYGYTF.

The rearrangement links TRBV6-1 to TRBJ2-7; D perhaps matches TRBD1 (5 bases). This CDR3 has 15 residues. V gave up 2 bases and J gave up 5 bases, with 16 bases separating them. Per the germline V gene, CDR1 is MNHNS and CDR2 is SASEGT. CDR3 in DNA: TGTGCCAGCAGTGAATTCGGCAGGGCCTCGAACGAGCAGTACTTC. This codes for CASSEFGRASNEQYF.

V gene TRBV14 combines with J gene TRBJ2-7; D remains unclear. CDR1 SGHDN and CDR2 FVKESK come from the germline V gene. V was clipped by 4 bases and J by 0 bases, with 7 bases between them. The CDR3 loop spans 13 amino acids. The CDR3 loop reads CASSPGFSYEQYF. CDR3 bases: TGTGCCAGCAGCCCTGGGTTCTCCTACGAGCAGTACTTC.

The J gene is TRBJ1-1, the V gene TRBV27; 7 bases line up with TRBD1. Trimming removed 2 bases from V and 5 bases from J; junction bases left unmatched: 2. CDR1 and CDR2 from the germline V gene are MNHEY and SMNVEV (reference sequence). The CDR3 spans 13 residues. The CDR3 region has the DNA TGTGCCAGCAGTTTACAGGGGGAAACTGAAGCTTTCTTT. Encoded protein: CASSLQGETEAFF.

This clone appeared a single time. The chain is built from TRBV25-1 and TRBJ2-2, with D tentatively TRBD1 (6 bases). In germline, CDR1 is MGHDK, CDR2 SYGVNS. Trimming left V 5 bases short and J 5 bases short, with 9 bases between. CDR3 length: 13 amino acids. DNA for the CDR3: TGTGCCAGCAGTCCAGGGGTGACCGGGGAGCTGTTTTTT. Translated: CASSPGVTGELFF.

On this clone: Relative to the germline gene, one junction end is altered; a read error may explain this. V gene TRBV13 combines with J gene TRBJ2-7; D unresolved. Germline V gene lookup returns CDR1 PRHDT and CDR2 FYEKMQ (reference sequence). This CDR3 is built from 11 residues. The CDR3 DNA sequence: TGTGCCAGCAGCCTAGGCTACGAGCAGTACTTC. Its translation: CASSLGYEQYF.

The chain combines TRBV28 with TRBJ1-3; D gene uncertain. Trimming pared 5 bases from V and 6 bases from J, leaving 11 bases between. The CDR3 has 13 residues. Germline V lookup: CDR1 MDHEN, CDR2 SYDVKM. Written as DNA, the CDR3 is TGTGCCAGCAGTCCCCCCCCCATAAACACCATATATTTT. Translating gives CASSPPPINTIYF.

This rearrangement joins TRBV28 to TRBJ2-2, with 9 bases identical to TRBD1. V lost 4 bases and J lost 3; bases outside the gene matches: 6. CDR3 length equals 16 residues. Germline loops: CDR1 MDHEN, CDR2 SYDVKM. CDR3 residues: CASSSIWDRDTGELFF. The CDR3 DNA follows: TGTGCCAGCAGTTCCATTTGGGACAGGGACACCGGGGAGCTGTTTTTT.

This chain links TRBV19 with TRBJ2-5, with 7 bases aligning to TRBD1. V gave up 3 bases and J gave up 2 bases; unmatched junction bases: 3. CDR3 size: 14 residues. The germline gives CDR1 LNHDA, CDR2 SQIVND (reference sequence). DNA of the CDR3: TGTGCCAGTAGTATGGGCAGGGGGCAAGAGACCCAGTACTTC. Amino acids: CASSMGRGQETQYF.

V and J are TRBV7-9 and TRBJ1-3; D uncertain. CDR1 and CDR2 from the germline V gene are SEHNR and FQNEAQ (reference sequence). This CDR3 has 14 residues. V gave up 0 bases and J gave up 3 bases, with 6 bases separating them. This CDR3 is CASSLAARGNTIYF. CDR3 coding DNA: TGTGCCAGCAGCTTAGCGGCCCGTGGAAACACCATATATTTT.

The chain links TRBV27 to TRBJ2-7, with 7 bases aligning to TRBD1. This CDR3 spans 13 amino acids. Germline values: CDR1 MNHEY, CDR2 SMNVEV (reference sequence). V trimming: 7 bases; J trimming: 6 bases; junction bases outside the gene matches: 9. The CDR3 nucleotides are TGTGCCAGCACCTACAGGGGTTTCTCCGAGCAGTACTTC. As protein: CASTYRGFSEQYF.

The chain combines TRBV5-4 with TRBJ1-2, with no clear D. The CDR3 loop spans 14 amino acids. The ends were cut back, 6 bases at V and 0 bases at J, with 12 bases in the middle. Germline CDR1 SGHNT, CDR2 YYREEE (reference sequence). Written as DNA, the CDR3 is TGTGCCAGCAAGGAAAAGGGCCCTAACTATGGCTACACCTTC. Encoded protein: CASKEKGPNYGYTF. Full variable domain (missing parts from reference TRBV5-4 and TRBJ1-2): ETGVTQSPTHLIKTRGQQVTLRCSSQSGHNTVSWYQQALGQGPQFIFQYYREEENGRGNFPPRFSGLQFPNYSSELNVNALELDDSALYLCASKEKGPNYGYTFGSGTRLTVV.

This rearrangement joins TRBV19 to TRBJ2-1; D unresolved. The CDR3 has 13 residues. The germline V and J ends were trimmed by 4 bases and 4 bases, with 8 bases remaining between them. CDR1 LNHDA and CDR2 SQIVND come from the germline V gene (reference sequence). The CDR3 is CASSKGTYNEQFF. CDR3 in DNA: TGTGCCAGTAGTAAGGGAACATACAATGAGCAGTTCTTC.

This rearrangement joins TRBV28 to TRBJ1-2; maybe TRBD1 (5 bases). Germline assignment: CDR1 MDHEN and CDR2 SYDVKM. This CDR3 has 13 amino acids. V was pared by 3 bases and J by 8 bases, with 13 bases between. The CDR3 nucleotides read TGTGCCAGCAGTTTGGAGGGACGTGGGGGCTACACCTTC. It encodes CASSLEGRGGYTF.